This TCR beta chain was recovered during a study of blood T cell repertoires in COVID-19 (dated by TCRdb to 2020 to 2022). Looking at the study overall: Samples covering the acute and convalescent phases of COVID-19 were provided by collaborators in the United States, Italy and Spain. The prospective study material was composed of cDNA or gDNA derived from T cells, B-cell-depleted T cells, or PBMCs. Subjects who had been exposed to COVID-19, were actively infected with it, or had recovered from it provided the deeply sampled blood TCRbeta repertoires that made up the dataset. The repertoires were released in a freely available public database intended as a resource for research on the immune response to SARS-CoV-2. Samples were obtained from the ongoing ImmuneRACE study (first 160 participants) and from over 1,000 subjects provided by 6 global collaborators. The sample metadata nearly always contained a de-identified subject ID, COVID-19 status, age in years and sex. Where HLA class I and class II types were available, the types were taken from metadata supplied by the sample provider, not from assay-based typing. Overall study outcomes, separate from this receptor: Clinical and demographic metadata were provided uncurated, with the amount varying by source and participant.

The collaborating institutions used their own protocols to collect whole blood in K2EDTA tubes. For TCRbeta analysis, collaborators shipped samples in one of three forms: frozen whole blood, isolated PBMCs, or DNA extracted from either of those sample types. Cut back by 5 bases and 4 bases, the V and J ends lie 2 bases apart. The CDR3 covers 11 residues, taking in both the cysteine and the phenylalanine. Of all the DNA, just the CDR3 is kept, 33 bases in frame from base 1. Taken from the germline V gene (reference sequence), the CDR1 and CDR2 loops are SEHNR and FQNEAQ. About this clone: Its antigen is not yet known. No much larger clone exists at a distance of one base, and base qualities are not known.

TCRbeta CDR3 regions were amplified from genomic DNA by means of the immunoSEQ Assay, a bias-controlled multiplex PCR. The authors' analysis ran thus. Nucleated cell counts per sample were estimated from amplification of reference gene primers within the assay. Sequence reads were collapsed and filtered to measure the absolute abundance of every unique TCRbeta CDR3 rearrangement. For each sample, productive Simpson clonality was calculated as the square root of Simpson's diversity index over productive rearrangements. TCRdb limited this immuneACCESS table to in-frame rearrangements with V and J called. A share of clones is missing; checked studies link under half to unresolved V genes, and the rest is unexplained. V, J and clone size derive from that table, while D and trimming were established from the DNA sequence. This sample has tens of thousands of clones in its table, and 70% to 90% of those were observed once. The leading ten clones occupy around a fifth of the sample.

Sequencing was performed on peripheral blood. The sequence came from a woman older than 75 in a cohort sampled during active or convalescent COVID-19. The chain is assembled from TRBV7-9 and TRBJ1-4, with no reliable assignment of the D segment. The DNA reads TGTGCCAGCAGCCGTAATGAAAAACTGTTTTTT. This sequence encodes CASSRNEKLFF.